This entry describes one T cell receptor beta chain. Its antigen is currently unknown. The record originates from a study of cytomegalovirus exposure and HLA in healthy donors. The study's findings and limits: Trimming of TCR beta V- and J-genes showed a link, identified in a later analysis, to a missense DCLRE1C variant. Some highly shared sequence variants likely arose as a pipeline artifact.

V was pared by 4 bases and J by 5 bases, with 4 bases of the junction left unmatched. This CDR3 has 15 residues. Germline CDR1 and CDR2: LNHDA and SQIVND (reference sequence). Amplification used 60 Vbeta primers and 13 Jbeta primers. Profiling relied on immunoSEQ multiplex PCR, and the TCRdb table lists in-frame clones only, not all of them. This sample carries some 250,000 clones, around 80% of them seen once, and the ten largest clones take approximately 5.3%. The chain employs TRBV19 and TRBJ2-3; 12 bases are a match to TRBD2. This TCR was sampled from a woman in her thirties or forties in good health and CMV-seropositive. The specimen sequenced was PBMCs. The CDR3: CASSTSGGAKDTQYF. Written as DNA, the CDR3 is TGTGCCAGTAGTACTAGCGGGGGGGCCAAAGATACGCAGTATTTT.